The rows below give T cell receptor beta chains drawn from one sample of a study of response to subunit inactivated influenza vaccine. MiXCR, run by TCRdb on the RT-PCR reads, gives a single entry per CDR3 protein. The sample comprises 600,000 to 700,000 distinct CDR3 sequences, around 13% of which are singletons, and 6.5% to 8% rests with the top ten. Sequenced material: PBMCs from blood, taken 14 to 15 days before vaccination. The receptors originated from a man in his fifties who received an inactivated influenza vaccine. Both conserved end residues are part of each CDR3. A D gene is named only where the DNA matches it firmly. The size entry is marked missing in some rows and otherwise reads once, few, many or a size class.

J	D	size	V	DNA	CDR3
TRBJ2-2	.	many	TRBV21-1	TGTGCCAGCAGCAAACAGGGGTCTGGGGAGCTGTTTTTT	CASSKQGSGELFF
TRBJ2-2	.	.	TRBV12-3/TRBV12-4	TGTGCCAGCACCTCTGGGAGGGAGCTGTTTTTT	CASTSGRELFF
TRBJ2-5	TRBD2	.	TRBV18	TGTGCCAGCTCACCATCCTGGCTAGCGGATCTTCGGGACTTC	CASSPSWLADLRDF
TRBJ2-7	TRBD1	.	TRBV29-1	TGCAGCATAATGGGACAGGATACCTACGAGCAGTACTTC	CSIMGQDTYEQYF
TRBJ2-7	TRBD1	.	TRBV2	TGTGCCGGACAGGAGCTTTCCTACGAGCAGTACTTC	CAGQELSYEQYF
TRBJ1-1	.	.	TRBV6-1	TGTGCCAGCAGACCACCGGGGGGGAACACTGAAGCTTTCTTT	CASRPPGGNTEAFF
TRBJ1-3	.	few	TRBV10-3	TGTGCCATCAGTGAAGGGTTCTCTGGAAACACCATATATTTT	CAISEGFSGNTIYF
TRBJ2-4	.	.	TRBV4-2	TGTGCCAGCAGCCAAGAATCGTCGGCGGAAAGAATAGCCAAAAACATTCAGTACTTC	CASSQESSAERIAKNIQYF
TRBJ1-2	.	few	TRBV5-1	TGCGCCAGCAGCTTGGCGGCGGCGGAGGGCTACACCTTC	CASSLAAAEGYTF
TRBJ2-3	.	.	TRBV18	TGTGCCAGCTCACCAATGGGTTCCACAGATACGCAGTATTTT	CASSPMGSTDTQYF
TRBJ2-5	.	.	TRBV20-1	TGCAGTGCTATAGGTGTGCGGGTCGCCCAAGAGACCCAGTACTTC	CSAIGVRVAQETQYF
TRBJ2-5	.	.	TRBV9	TGTGCCAGCAGCAAGAGGGACCTTTACGGAGAGACCCAGTACTTC	CASSKRDLYGETQYF
TRBJ1-1	.	.	TRBV6-2/TRBV6-3	TGTGCCAGCAGCCTCCCCGGGGGATGGACTGAAGCTTTCTTT	CASSLPGGWTEAFF
TRBJ1-2	.	few	TRBV20-1	TGCAGTGCTCCTCGAGCGGAAACCTATGGCTACACCTTC	CSAPRAETYGYTF
TRBJ1-2	.	.	TRBV10-1	TGCGCCAGCAGTGAAAACAGGGACTATGGCTACACCTTC	CASSENRDYGYTF
TRBJ2-3	.	few	TRBV29-1	TGCAGCGTAGCGCTCAGCACAGATACGCAGTATTTT	CSVALSTDTQYF
TRBJ2-5	TRBD2	.	TRBV10-3	TGTGCCATCAGTGGGAGCGGGAGTTTGGAGACCCAGTACTTC	CAISGSGSLETQYF
TRBJ2-1	TRBD2	.	TRBV20-1	TGCAGTGCTAGAGATGAATCTAGGCTAGCGGTTTACAATGAGCAGTTCTTC	CSARDESRLAVYNEQFF
TRBJ1-2	.	few	TRBV6-1	TGTGCCAGCAGTCCGATCCGGGATCGAGGCTATGGCTACACCTTC	CASSPIRDRGYGYTF
TRBJ2-3	.	.	TRBV20-1	TGCAGTGCTCCGCTGTCTTTGCGGGCCCCAGATACGCAGTATTTT	CSAPLSLRAPDTQYF
TRBJ2-7	.	few	TRBV5-6	TGTGCCAGCAGCCCCAGGGCAACCTACGAGCAGTACTTC	CASSPRATYEQYF
TRBJ1-2	.	few	TRBV15	TGTGCCACAAGCATACAGAAGAACTATGGCTACACCTTC	CATSIQKNYGYTF
TRBJ2-3	TRBD2	few	TRBV7-2	TGTGCCAGCAGCTTAGATTTAGCGGGCCCAGATACGCAGTATTTT	CASSLDLAGPDTQYF
TRBJ2-2	TRBD2	many	TRBV20-1	TGCAGTGCAAGACTAGCGGGCTTATCCGGGGAGCTGTTTTTT	CSARLAGLSGELFF
TRBJ2-7	TRBD2	many	TRBV12-3/TRBV12-4	TGTGCCAGCACTCCCTCCGGCGGGAGTTTCCACGAGCAGTACTTC	CASTPSGGSFHEQYF
TRBJ2-5	TRBD1	many	TRBV5-1	TGCGCCAGCAGCTTGCAGGGGGCGGAGACCCAGTACTTC	CASSLQGAETQYF
TRBJ2-1	TRBD2	.	TRBV5-1	TGCGCCAGCAGCCGGGACATCGGACTAGCGGGAGGCCTCTACAATGAGCAGTTCTTC	CASSRDIGLAGGLYNEQFF
TRBJ1-1	.	few	TRBV7-2	TGTGCCAGCAGCTTACCGGGCGCAGCCTTGGGCACTGAAGCTTTCTTT	CASSLPGAALGTEAFF
TRBJ2-7	.	many	TRBV12-3/TRBV12-4	TGTGCCAGCAGTTTAGTTCCCCACTACGAGCAGTACTTC	CASSLVPHYEQYF
TRBJ2-1	TRBD2	.	TRBV2	TGTGCCAGCAGTGATACTGGGCTAGCGGGGGATAATGAGCAGTTCTTC	CASSDTGLAGDNEQFF
TRBJ2-7	.	.	TRBV11-1	TGTGCCAGCAGCTTAAGTAGCCGCTACGAGCAGTACTTC	CASSLSSRYEQYF
TRBJ2-7	TRBD1	few	TRBV20-1	TGCAGTGCTATTTACGACAGGGTGGCCAACGAGCAGTACTTC	CSAIYDRVANEQYF
TRBJ1-2	.	.	TRBV6-1	TGTGCCAGCAGTGACCCCGCAGGAGGGGTAGATGGCTACACCTTC	CASSDPAGGVDGYTF
TRBJ2-1	.	.	TRBV7-3	TGTGCCAGCAGCTTAGGGCGGAGTTGGTACAATGAGCAGTTCTTC	CASSLGRSWYNEQFF
TRBJ1-3	.	few	TRBV7-9	TGTGCCAGCAGCTCGTTCAGTGGAAACACCATATATTTT	CASSSFSGNTIYF
TRBJ2-7	TRBD2	.	TRBV7-2	TGTGCCAGCAGCTTAGCTGGTAGCGGGAGCTCTCTTGAGCAGTACTTC	CASSLAGSGSSLEQYF
TRBJ2-3	.	few	TRBV29-1	TGCAGCGTTGGCGTCGGGCAAGCTAGCACAGATACGCAGTATTTT	CSVGVGQASTDTQYF
TRBJ2-1	TRBD2	.	TRBV4-2	TGTGCCAGCAGCCACGTCACTAGCGGGGGTAAGAATGAGCAGTTCTTC	CASSHVTSGGKNEQFF